This paragraph covers one T cell receptor (beta chain) sequence. Original methodology: Estimation of nucleated cell counts relied on the amplification of reference gene primers. Measured with immunoSEQ multiplex PCR; TCRdb has only the in-frame clones, and not every one. Clonal size and the V and J genes are those of that table, whereas D and trimming came from the DNA. In the table there are about 300,000 clones, roughly 86% of which are singletons. This record belongs to a study of blood T cell repertoires in COVID-19. Study summary: Sites in the United States, Italy and Spain provided acute and convalescent COVID-19 samples. From T cells, B-cell-depleted T cells, or PBMCs came the material, which was cDNA or gDNA.

This CDR3 comprises 17 residues. Trimming at V came to 5 bases and at J to 4 bases, leaving 9 bases not matched to a gene. Germline V gene sequence: CDR1 MGHRA, CDR2 YSYEKL. Sequenced input: peripheral blood. The V and J genes are TRBV4-1 and TRBJ2-2, with 11 nucleotides matching TRBD1. This TCR derives from an older man with acute or convalescent COVID-19. The CDR3 bases are TGCGCCAGCAGCTACGACGGACAGGGGGCGGGCACCGGGGAGCTGTTTTTT. It yields the protein CASSYDGQGAGTGELFF.